The sequence of this T cell receptor (beta chain) was determined in a study of T cells in localized non-small cell lung cancer. Concerning this clone itself: Its antigen is unknown.

Here immunoSEQ multiplex PCR was the method, and the copy in TCRdb shows in-frame clones only, minus some. The table records about 20,000 clones, around 85% of them present only once. Overall study findings and caveats: In uninvolved adjacent lung, T cell clonality reached its highest value, exceeding tumor. When the top 100 tumor clones were examined, a median about 60 of them also appeared in the adjacent lung, which was paired and uninvolved. Higher blood T cell density tracked longer overall survival. Since sequencing was restricted to only one region of the tumor, intratumor heterogeneity remains a possibility.

Germline assignment: CDR1 SNHLY and CDR2 FYNNEI. Trimming took 8 bases from V and 5 from J, leaving 15 bases between them. The CDR3 spans 14 residues. This sample comprised PBMCs, obtained before any cancer treatment. This chain joins TRBV2 and TRBJ2-2; no clear D. The source of this sequence is a man aged 40-75 years with stage II squamous cell lung carcinoma. CDR3 coding DNA: TGTGCCAGCTACCTCGACGGGCAGACCGGGGAGCTGTTTTTT. Its protein product is CASYLDGQTGELFF.